This passage covers 10 T cell receptor beta chains from one sample sequenced in a study of monozygotic twins with inflammatory bowel disease. TCRdb re-analyzed the 5' RACE reads; it lists each CDR3 protein once, without DNA. This table holds some 90,000 distinct CDR3 sequences. The source material was blood. The receptors were gathered from a human donor with ulcerative colitis or Crohn's disease, or a healthy co-twin of an affected twin (not recorded which).

J is TRBJ2-7 and V is TRBV6-1. The CDR3 is made up of 13 amino acids. Germline V gene sequence: CDR1 MNHNS, CDR2 SASEGT. CDR3 loop: CASRRASSTGQYF.

The chain couples TRBV10-3 to TRBJ2-3. The CDR3 runs 12 residues. CDR1 is ENHRY, CDR2 SYGVKD, per germline. CDR3 sequence: CAISELTDTQYF.

The V and J genes are TRBV20-1 and TRBJ1-1; there is no DNA to check the TCRdb D call of TRBD1. There are 15 residues in the CDR3. Germline loops: CDR1 DFQATT, CDR2 SNEGSKA (reference sequence). The CDR3 region is CSARGVSSGDTEAFF.

The rearrangement links TRBV20-1 to TRBJ2-7; TCRdb indicates TRBD2, and absent DNA this call remains unverified. Per the germline V gene, CDR1 is DFQATT and CDR2 is SNEGSKA (reference sequence). The CDR3 sequence is 15 residues long. The CDR3 loop reads CSAPVAGLLEYEQYF.

The chain couples TRBV7-8 to TRBJ1-6; with no DNA, the TCRdb D assignment of TRBD1 cannot be verified. The germline V gene has CDR1 SGHVS and CDR2 FQNEAQ. The CDR3 spans 16 residues. CDR3: CASSLASLGSGSPLHF.

The V and J genes are TRBV27 and TRBJ2-5; absent DNA, TCRdb's TRBD1 call cannot be checked. The germline V gene has CDR1 MNHEY and CDR2 SMNVEV (reference sequence). The CDR3 runs to 15 residues. CDR3 sequence reads: CASSLIGGPQETQYF.

The rearrangement links TRBV6-5 to TRBJ1-4. The CDR3 is 12 amino acids. The germline CDR1 and CDR2 sequences are MNHEY and SVGAGI. The chain's CDR3 is CASSIRGEKLFF.

V gene TRBV7-2 combines with J gene TRBJ1-5. The CDR3 runs 16 residues. Germline CDR1 and CDR2: SGHTA and FQGNSA. This CDR3 is CASSPGGDVGASAQHF.

The rearrangement uses TRBV27 and TRBJ2-7; TCRdb selects TRBD1, and the lack of DNA leaves this call unchecked. Per the germline V gene, CDR1 is MNHEY and CDR2 is SMNVEV (reference sequence). The CDR3 has 14 residues. The CDR3: CASSRRGVAYEQYF.

The chain has TRBV2 and TRBJ1-1; TCRdb selects TRBD1, and the lack of DNA leaves this call unchecked. This CDR3 region has 14 residues. The germline V gene encodes CDR1 SNHLY and CDR2 FYNNEI. The CDR3 loop reads CASSADRVGTEAFF.